A single sample is the source of the 26 T cell receptor beta chains below, sequenced in a study of T cells in Graves' hyperthyroidism and ophthalmopathy. TCR beta CDR3 regions were amplified from RNA transcripts. During a first-round RT-PCR of the TCR CDR3, the HTBI primer set was used. MiXCR, run by TCRdb on the multiplex PCR reads, gives a single entry per CDR3 protein. The table records approximately 360,000 distinct CDR3 sequences, 15% to 19% of them present only once. Sequenced input: blood. These receptors all come from a young woman with Graves' hyperthyroidism that later progressed to Graves' ophthalmopathy.

This clonotype has more than one count but fewer than ten. The rearrangement joins TRBV29-1 to TRBJ2-1, with 7 nucleotides matching TRBD2. In germline, CDR1 is SQVTM, CDR2 ANQGSEA. The CDR3 has 13 residues. The V and J ends lost 5 bases and 4 bases, in that order; junction bases with no gene match: 5. CDR3 coding DNA: TGCAGCGTTTATAACGGGAGGTACAATGAGCAGTTCTTC. This encodes CSVYNGRYNEQFF.

This clonotype was picked up many times. The rearrangement links TRBV20-1 to TRBJ2-3; D is perhaps TRBD2 (6 bases). The V gene's germline CDR1 is DFQATT and CDR2 SNEGSKA (reference sequence). The CDR3 has 18 amino acids. V was pared by 0 bases and J by 2 bases, with 21 bases between. The CDR3 coding sequence is TGCAGTGCTAGAGATTGGATAGCGGAAAATGACTTCACAGATACGCAGTATTTT. It codes for CSARDWIAENDFTDTQYF.

This clonotype was seen many times. The chain recombines TRBV3-1 with TRBJ2-5, with 9 positions matching TRBD1. The CDR3 runs 15 residues. Germline loops: CDR1 LGHDT, CDR2 YNNKEL (reference sequence). V lost 0 bases to trimming and J lost 2 bases; unmatched junction nucleotides: 1. The CDR3 region is CASSQDGTGQETQYF. The CDR3 nucleotides are TGTGCCAGCAGCCAAGATGGGACAGGGCAAGAGACCCAGTACTTC.

This clonotype was counted many times. The chain couples TRBV12-3 or TRBV12-4 to TRBJ1-1; D is possibly TRBD1 (5 bases). V was trimmed by 3 bases and J by 3 bases, leaving 11 bases between them. The CDR3 runs to 14 residues. CDR3 sequence: CASSFRVRDTEAFF. The CDR3 DNA follows: TGTGCCAGCAGTTTCAGGGTACGGGACACTGAAGCTTTCTTT.

This clonotype was recorded many times. The V and J genes are TRBV11-2 and TRBJ2-2, with a possible D match to TRBD2 (7 bases). Per germline, CDR1 SGHAT and CDR2 FQNNGV. The germline V and J ends were trimmed by 1 base and 9 bases, with 12 bases remaining between them. The CDR3 is 14 amino acids. Written as DNA, the CDR3 is TGTGCCAGCAGCTTAGGGGGGGGCCTCCGGGAGCTGTTTTTT. This gives the protein CASSLGGGLRELFF.

This clonotype was picked up a small number of times. The rearrangement uses TRBV5-1 and TRBJ2-3; tentative D call: TRBD2 (7 bases). Germline assignment: CDR1 SGHRS and CDR2 YFSETQ. The V end lost 1 base, the J end lost 3 bases, and 15 bases lay between the germline ends. This CDR3 has 16 residues. The CDR3 here is CASSLRGGRVTDTQYF. For the CDR3, the DNA is TGCGCCAGCAGCTTGAGGGGGGGCCGTGTGACAGATACGCAGTATTTT.

This clonotype was observed at least ten times. The germline gene is not matched at one end of the junction; a read error may be the cause. The V call is TRBV13, the J call TRBJ2-1, with a weak D call TRBD1 (5 bases). Germline lookup yields CDR1 PRHDT and CDR2 FYEKMQ (reference sequence). The CDR3 sequence is 13 residues long. The CDR3 DNA sequence: TGCGCCAGCAGCTTGGGGCCCGGTAATGAGCAGTTCTTC. Translating it yields CASSLGPGNEQFF.

The gene calls are TRBV6-2 or TRBV6-3 and TRBJ2-1; no definite D call. This CDR3 region has 13 residues. Germline V lookup: CDR1 MNHEY, CDR2 SVGEGT. The CDR3 loop is CAESQTRASEQFF. The DNA of the CDR3 is TGTGCAGAAAGCCAAACGCGTGCAAGTGAGCAGTTCTTC.

This clonotype came up a few times. This chain joins TRBV29-1 and TRBJ2-3, with 7 positions matching TRBD2. The CDR3 contains 13 residues. Germline CDR1 is SQVTM and CDR2 is ANQGSEA. V lost 4 bases to trimming and J lost 3 bases; unmatched junction nucleotides: 4. This CDR3 reads CSVVGGGTDTQYF. DNA for the CDR3: TGCAGCGTTGTGGGGGGGGGGACAGATACGCAGTATTTT.

This clonotype was counted only a few times. This rearrangement joins TRBV20-1 to TRBJ2-2; tentatively, D is TRBD1 or TRBD2 (5 bases each). The CDR3 has 14 residues. The V end was cut by 3 bases, the J end by 1 base, with 9 bases between. Germline CDR1 reads DFQATT; CDR2 reads SNEGSKA (reference sequence). CDR3 protein: CSARGPGNTGELFF. The CDR3 DNA is TGCAGTGCTAGGGGACCGGGGAACACCGGGGAGCTGTTTTTT.

This clonotype occurred a few times. The chain is built from TRBV4-1 and TRBJ1-2; tentatively, D is TRBD1 (5 bases). V dropped 0 bases and J dropped 4 bases, with 12 bases sitting between them. Germline CDR1 MGHRA, CDR2 YSYEKL. The CDR3 is 15 residues long. The chain's CDR3 is CASSQDLQGAYGYTF. CDR3 sequence (DNA): TGCGCCAGCAGCCAAGATTTGCAGGGCGCCTATGGCTACACCTTC.

At least ten counts were recorded for this clonotype. This chain uses TRBV6-1 with TRBJ2-7, with TRBD2 identical over 11 bases. Trimming took 5 bases from V and 3 from J; bases not matched to a gene: 6. The CDR3 has 15 amino acids. Germline values: CDR1 MNHNS, CDR2 SASEGT. The DNA of the CDR3 is TGTGCCAGCAGTACCTCACTAGCGGGAGACTACGAGCAGTACTTC. It translates to CASSTSLAGDYEQYF.

This clonotype was observed many times. J is TRBJ2-7 and V is TRBV28; 12 nucleotides line up with TRBD1. CDR1 and CDR2 from the germline V gene are MDHEN and SYDVKM. The V segment lost 5 bases and the J segment 2 bases; nucleotides outside the gene matches: 4. CDR3 length equals 15 residues. The CDR3 loop is CASSHGTGGAYEQYF. The CDR3 DNA is TGTGCCAGCAGTCACGGGACAGGGGGCGCCTACGAGCAGTACTTC.

The gene calls are TRBV5-4 and TRBJ2-3; D call uncertain. Trimming cost V 6 bases and J 3 bases, with 8 bases left between them. Germline V CDR1 and CDR2: SGHNT, YYREEE (reference sequence). The CDR3 runs to 12 residues. The CDR3 spells CASTGPTDTQYF. The CDR3 nucleotides are TGTGCCAGCACCGGACCAACAGATACGCAGTATTTT. The variable domain in full, with the rest retrieved from reference TRBV5-4 and TRBJ2-3, is ETGVTQSPTHLIKTRGQQVTLRCSSQSGHNTVSWYQQALGQGPQFIFQYYREEENGRGNFPPRFSGLQFPNYSSELNVNALELDDSALYLCASTGPTDTQYFGPGTRLTVL.

At least ten counts were recorded for this clonotype. V usage is TRBV2 and J usage is TRBJ2-5; 9 nucleotides agree with TRBD1. This CDR3 contains 14 residues. Trimming at V came to 7 bases and at J to 4 bases, leaving 7 bases not matched to a gene. CDR1 SNHLY and CDR2 FYNNEI come from the germline V gene. Here the CDR3 DNA reads TGTGCCAGCAAGGACAGGGGCGTTCCAGAGACCCAGTACTTC. Translation: CASKDRGVPETQYF.

The chain employs TRBV5-1 and TRBJ1-2; 8 bases agree with TRBD1. The CDR3 is made up of 18 amino acids. Germline V gives CDR1 SGHRS, CDR2 YFSETQ. Trimming at V came to 0 bases and at J to 1 base, leaving 11 bases not matched to a gene. The CDR3 DNA is TGCGCCAGCAGCTTGGTCCGGGACAGGAAGTTTATTAACTATGGCTACACCTTC. Encoded protein: CASSLVRDRKFINYGYTF.

This clonotype occurred many times. The chain joins TRBV28 to TRBJ2-7; D could derive from TRBD1 or TRBD2 (6 bases each). The germline V gene has CDR1 MDHEN and CDR2 SYDVKM. The CDR3 totals 20 residues. V was trimmed by 6 bases and J by 2 bases, leaving 32 bases between them. The CDR3, as DNA: TGTGCCAGCAGCTCCCCCCCCGGGGCAGGGGTAGAAGCGGGTGCCTACGAGCAGTACTTC. Translating it yields CASSSPPGAGVEAGAYEQYF.

The chain joins TRBV29-1 to TRBJ2-6, with TRBD1 matching over 7 bases. The length of the CDR3 is 13 residues. Losses at the gene ends were 3 bases for V and 13 bases for J; bases not matched to a gene: 9. Germline V gives CDR1 SQVTM, CDR2 ANQGSEA. CDR3 in amino acids: CSVDRDREGVLTF. In nucleotides, the CDR3 is TGCAGCGTTGACCGGGACAGAGAAGGAGTCCTGACTTTC.

At least ten counts were recorded for this clonotype. The chain recombines TRBV7-9 with TRBJ2-7; perhaps D is TRBD1 or TRBD2 (6 bases each). The germline gives CDR1 SEHNR, CDR2 FQNEAQ (reference sequence). V lost 6 bases and J lost 3, with 18 bases in between. The CDR3 contains 15 residues. The CDR3 is CASSLTGARSYEQYF. The CDR3 region has the DNA TGTGCCAGCAGTCTTACGGGGGCAAGAAGCTACGAGCAGTACTTC.

Only one count was recorded for this clonotype. This may stem from a read error, because a much larger clone lies one nucleotide away. The chain recombines TRBV20-1 with TRBJ2-7; tentative D call: TRBD1 (6 bases). The length of the CDR3 is 15 residues. Germline CDR1 is DFQATT and CDR2 is SNEGSKA (reference sequence). CDR3 DNA sequence: TGCAATGCCCCTGGCCAGACAGGAGTATTCTACGAGCAGTACTTC. Encoded protein: CNAPGQTGVFYEQYF.

This clonotype was seen at least ten times. The rearrangement links TRBV3-1 to TRBJ2-2, with D possibly being TRBD2 (5 bases). The germline CDR1 and CDR2 sequences are LGHDT and YNNKEL (reference sequence). V shed 4 bases and J shed 0 bases, with 15 bases lying between them. This CDR3 is built from 17 residues. The CDR3 loop reads CASSPPSGYANTGELFF. DNA of the CDR3: TGTGCCAGCAGCCCCCCCAGCGGCTACGCGAACACCGGGGAGCTGTTTTTT.

CDR3 protein: CASSARDALNTEAFF. Here the CDR3 DNA reads TGTGCCAGCAGCGCCAGGGACGCACTGAACACTGAAGCTTTCTTT. This chain connects TRBV5-6 to TRBJ1-1; D is possibly TRBD1 (5 bases). CDR3 length: 15 amino acids. Trimming took 4 bases from V and 0 from J, leaving 13 bases between them. Germline V lookup: CDR1 SGHDT, CDR2 YYEEEE.

The chain is built from TRBV29-1 and TRBJ2-1; 9 bases fit TRBD1. Trimming cost V 4 bases and J 1 base; bases outside gene matches: 20. The CDR3 contains 20 residues. Germline CDR1 SQVTM, CDR2 ANQGSEA. The DNA of the CDR3 is TGCAGCGTTGGGGACCGGGACAGGGTTAGGGGGAGCCTATCCTACAATGAGCAGTTCTTC. Translating gives CSVGDRDRVRGSLSYNEQFF.

The chain couples TRBV12-3 or TRBV12-4 to TRBJ2-1, with D tentatively TRBD1 (5 bases). This CDR3 is built from 17 residues. Between the trimmed V and J ends, which lost 3 bases and 4 bases, there was a span of 19 bases. The chain's CDR3 is CASSFSVGALEYNEQFF. The CDR3 coding sequence is TGTGCCAGCAGTTTTTCAGTAGGGGCTTTAGAGTACAATGAGCAGTTCTTC.

As regards this clonotype: One end of the junction is discordant with germline, which a read error may explain. The chain links TRBV3-1 to TRBJ2-5; 9 bases match TRBD2. The CDR3 spans 14 residues. CDR1 and CDR2 (germline): LGHDT, YNNKEL (reference sequence). Here the CDR3 reads CASRRVAGEETQCF. The CDR3 region has the DNA TGTGCCAGCAGACGAGTAGCGGGAGAAGAGACCCAGTGCTTC.

About this clonotype itself: This likely comes from a read error, as the CDR3 has no conserved phenylalanine or tryptophan at its end. The J gene is TRBJ1-1, the V gene TRBV2; D not resolved. The CDR3 is made up of 12 amino acids. In germline, CDR1 is SNHLY, CDR2 FYNNEI. V lost 4 bases and J 0 bases, leaving 3 bases between the germline ends. This CDR3 is CASSGLNTEAFS. CDR3 DNA sequence: TGTGCCAGCAGTGGATTGAACACTGAAGCTTTCTCT.